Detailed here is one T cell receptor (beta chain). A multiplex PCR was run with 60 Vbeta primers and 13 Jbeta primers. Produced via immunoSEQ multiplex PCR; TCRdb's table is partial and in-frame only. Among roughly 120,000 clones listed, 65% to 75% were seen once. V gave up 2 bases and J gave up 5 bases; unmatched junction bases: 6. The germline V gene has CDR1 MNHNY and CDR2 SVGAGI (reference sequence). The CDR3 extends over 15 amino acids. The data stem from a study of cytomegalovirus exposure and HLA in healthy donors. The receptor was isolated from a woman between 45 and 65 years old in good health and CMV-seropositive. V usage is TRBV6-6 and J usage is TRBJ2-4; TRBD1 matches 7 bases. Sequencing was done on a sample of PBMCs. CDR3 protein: CASSYRGQSQNIQYF. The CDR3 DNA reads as TGTGCCAGCAGTTACCGGGGACAGTCCCAAAACATTCAGTACTTC.